Each of the 13 T cell receptor beta chains below was sequenced from the same sample in a study of early T cells in non-severe SARS-CoV-2 infection. TCRdb re-called the 5' RACE reads through MiXCR, storing one row per CDR3 protein. The repertoire has 15,000 to 20,000 distinct CDR3 sequences, 5.9% of them found once; the top ten carry roughly 6.3%. Material: whole blood. The receptors originated from an adult who was a healthcare worker with PCR-confirmed SARS-CoV-2 infection or an uninfected control (not recorded which).

This clonotype has a count of ten or more. The CDR3 bases are TGTGCCAGCGGTAACTATGGCTACACCTTC. It translates to CASGNYGYTF. The chain recombines TRBV28 with TRBJ1-2; D gene uncertain. Germline loops: CDR1 MDHEN, CDR2 SYDVKM. The V and J ends lost 8 bases and 1 base respectively, with 2 bases between them. The CDR3 runs 10 residues.

J is TRBJ2-7 and V is TRBV11-2; D might be TRBD2 (5 bases). This CDR3 is built from 15 residues. Germline V gene lookup returns CDR1 SGHAT and CDR2 FQNNGV. The V and J ends lost 1 base and 3 bases respectively, with 13 bases between them. The CDR3 protein is CASSLVGGGHYEQYF. In nucleotides, the CDR3 is TGTGCCAGCAGCTTAGTTGGCGGCGGGCACTACGAGCAGTACTTC.

The chain is built from TRBV6-6 and TRBJ1-2, with TRBD1 matching 9 bases. The trim removed 6 bases at V and 8 bases at J, leaving 7 bases unmatched. This CDR3 region has 13 residues. CDR1 and CDR2 from the germline V gene are MNHNY and SVGAGI (reference sequence). CDR3 sequence (DNA): TGTGCCAGCAGACCAACAGGGGGCGAAGGCTACACCTTC. Residues: CASRPTGGEGYTF.

This clonotype was counted ten times or more. The rearrangement uses TRBV12-3 or TRBV12-4 and TRBJ2-7; D ambiguous. V was cut by 7 bases and J by 2 bases, with 15 bases left in between. This CDR3 contains 14 residues. The CDR3: CASTDSGRAYEQYF. In DNA form, the CDR3 reads TGTGCCAGCACCGATTCAGGCCGAGCCTACGAGCAGTACTTC.

Note on this clonotype: Being one base from a much bigger clone, this may be a read error. The V gene is TRBV11-2, the J gene TRBJ2-3; D unclear. The germline CDR1 and CDR2 sequences are SGHAT and FQNNGV. The CDR3 is made up of 11 amino acids. Trimming removed 2 bases at V and 6 bases at J, with 3 bases between. The CDR3 protein is CASSLMDTQYF. In DNA, the CDR3 is TGTGCCAGCAGCTTAATGGATACGCAGTATTTT.

The CDR3 reads CASPTGGNEQFF. The CDR3 bases are TGTGCCAGCCCAACAGGGGGCAATGAGCAGTTCTTC. The J gene is TRBJ2-1, the V gene TRBV19; 8 bases fit TRBD1. The J segment lost 6 bases and the V segment lost 9 bases, leaving 4 bases of the junction unmatched. CDR1 and CDR2 from the germline V gene are LNHDA and SQIVND (reference sequence). CDR3 size: 12 residues. Full variable domain (remainder filled in from reference TRBV19 and TRBJ2-1): DGGITQSPKYLFRKEGQNVTLSCEQNLNHDAMYWYRQDPGQGLRLIYYSQIVNDFQKGDIAEGYSVSREKKESFPLTVTSAQKNPTAFYLCASPTGGNEQFFGPGTRLTVL.

V is TRBV5-1 and J is TRBJ2-5; TRBD1 matches at 8 bases. V lost 5 bases and J lost 0; bases outside the gene matches: 6. The CDR3 has 15 amino acids. Germline CDR1 and CDR2: SGHRS and YFSETQ. This CDR3 reads CASRGAGGYQETQYF. CDR3 nucleotides: TGCGCCAGCAGAGGGGCAGGGGGCTACCAAGAGACCCAGTACTTC.

This clonotype was recorded only once. Since a much larger clone is just one base distant, this may be a read error. The gene calls are TRBV7-3 and TRBJ1-4; unclear D gene. The CDR3 consists of 13 residues. In germline, CDR1 is SGHTA, CDR2 FQGTGA. Here the CDR3 reads CASSSSAGEKLYF. Written as DNA, the CDR3 is TGTGCCAGCAGCTCCAGCGCCGGAGAAAAACTGTATTTT. The full variable domain, in which reference TRBV7-3 and TRBJ1-4 provide the parts outside the CDR3, is GAGVSQTPSNKVTEKGKYVELRCDPISGHTALYWYRQSLGQGPEFLIYFQGTGAADDSGLPNDRFFAVRPEGSVSTLKIQRTERGDSAVYLCASSSSAGEKLYFGSGTQLSVL.

The table lists this clonotype with many counts. The chain's CDR3 is CATSRDFDLRESIIEQFF. CDR3 nucleotide sequence: TGTGCCACCAGCAGAGATTTTGATCTTCGGGAGAGTATCATTGAGCAGTTCTTC. V and J are TRBV15 and TRBJ2-1; a weak D match, TRBD2 (6 bases). The V gene's germline CDR1 is LNHNV and CDR2 YYDKDF (reference sequence). This CDR3 has 18 amino acids. Trimming shortened V by 0 bases and J by 9 bases, and 24 bases separated the two germline ends.

This clonotype was recorded many times. The chain recombines TRBV29-1 with TRBJ1-1; D is ambiguous. V shed 3 bases and J shed 1 base, with 6 bases lying between them. The CDR3 length is 12 residues. Germline loops: CDR1 SQVTM, CDR2 ANQGSEA. The CDR3 protein is CSVDAANTEAFF. In DNA form, the CDR3 reads TGCAGCGTTGACGCGGCGAACACTGAAGCTTTCTTT. The full variable domain, in which reference TRBV29-1 and TRBJ1-1 provide the parts outside the CDR3, is SAVISQKPSRDICQRGTSLTIQCQVDSQVTMMFWYRQQPGQSLTLIATANQGSEATYESGFVIDKFPISRPNLTFSTLTVSNMSPEDSSIYLCSVDAANTEAFFGQGTRLTVV.

This clonotype was recorded a few times. V gene TRBV12-3 or TRBV12-4 combines with J gene TRBJ2-1; 7 positions agree with TRBD2. Trimming cost V 6 bases and J 6 bases; bases outside gene matches: 11. The CDR3 is 15 amino acids. CDR3 nucleotides: TGTGCCAGCAGATCGAGGACTAGGCCCTTCAATGAGCAGTTCTTC. As protein: CASRSRTRPFNEQFF.

This clonotype was observed at least ten times. This chain links TRBV7-8 with TRBJ1-5, with 7 nucleotides matching TRBD1. Germline V lookup: CDR1 SGHVS, CDR2 FQNEAQ. V trimming: 5 bases; J trimming: 2 bases; junction bases outside the gene matches: 12. This CDR3 spans 17 amino acids. DNA for the CDR3: TGTGCCAGCAGCCTCCGGGCAGGGGGGAATGGCAATCAGCCCCAGCATTTT. It yields the protein CASSLRAGGNGNQPQHF.

The table lists this clonotype with many counts. The rearrangement joins TRBV24-1 to TRBJ2-1, with D perhaps TRBD2 (5 bases). The germline V gene encodes CDR1 KGHDR and CDR2 SFDVKD. The length of the CDR3 is 15 residues. V was trimmed by 6 bases and J by 2 bases, leaving 13 bases between them. CDR3 nucleotides: TGTGCCACCAGTACCCGGACTCGGACCTACAATGAGCAGTTCTTC. Protein product: CATSTRTRTYNEQFF.